The present T cell receptor (beta chain) was sequenced within a study of patients and donors after allogeneic stem cell transplantation. TCRdb reanalysed the RT-PCR reads using MiXCR and keeps one entry per CDR3 protein. The sample includes about a million distinct CDR3 sequences, around 17% of them seen just once. Sample: blood, either unsorted or a sorted T cell fraction (not recorded which). The source is a human donor who was either an allogeneic HSCT recipient or a stem cell or donor lymphocyte infusion donor (not recorded which). It is not recorded whose cells these are; they may come from a transplant donor.

CDR3 protein: CASRRESNQPQHF. The CDR3 region has the DNA TGTGCCAGCAGGCGGGAGAGCAATCAGCCCCAGCATTTT. This chain links TRBV2 with TRBJ1-5; D uncertain. Germline V CDR1 and CDR2: SNHLY, FYNNEI. The CDR3 is 13 amino acids. The germline V and J ends were trimmed by 6 bases and 1 base, with 7 bases remaining between them.